This T cell receptor (beta chain) stems from a study of T cell changes during pregnancy in multiple sclerosis (dated by TCRdb to between 2018 and 2021). About the study as a whole: The study examined how the T cell repertoire changed over the course of pregnancy in women with multiple sclerosis.

There are 15 amino acids in the CDR3, from cysteine to phenylalanine inclusive. Of all the DNA, just the CDR3 is kept, 45 bases in frame from base 1. V and J are truncated by 2 bases and 0 bases respectively, leaving an intervening sequence of 5 bases. The germline V gene (reference sequence) gives CDR1 as SEHNR and CDR2 as FQNEAQ. Library method: the immunoSEQ multiplex PCR assay. TCRdb holds this immuneACCESS table with in-frame rearrangements only. Some clones are missing; in checked studies, unresolved V genes explain under half, and the rest has no known cause. Across this sample there are approximately 80,000 clones, with over 90% seen only once. The ten biggest clones cover around 2.5% of the sample. With regard to this clone: The target of this receptor is not known. Base-call qualities are not available, and no considerably larger clone is one nucleotide away.

The clonotype was recovered from a female donor with multiple sclerosis, enrolled in a pregnancy study. This sample comprised peripheral blood, obtained in the third trimester of pregnancy. The V and J genes are TRBV7-9 and TRBJ2-6, with the D gene too uncertain to name. The DNA reads TGTGCCAGCAGCTTACCTCGCTCTGGGGCCAACGTCCTGACTTTC. Translated, it gives CASSLPRSGANVLTF.